A selection of T cell receptor beta chains follows, all from one sample in a study of blood T cell repertoires in COVID-19. Assay: immunoSEQ multiplex PCR; the TCRdb copy retains only in-frame clones and omits some. The sample consists of about 33,000 clones, about 91% of them appearing once. The material sequenced was peripheral blood. The receptors were sampled from a human donor in a cohort sampled during active COVID-19. CDR3s include the opening cysteine and the closing phenylalanine or tryptophan. The D gene is left open where the match is weak. Clone size is given for some rows only: seen once, a few or many times, or a class if the clone is expanded.

TRBJ2-7 | TRBV11-3 | TRBD2 | NA | TGTGCCAGCAGCTTTAGCGGGGAGAGCTACGAGCAGTACTTC | CASSFSGESYEQYF
TRBJ2-3 | TRBV2 | NA | NA | TGTGCCAGCAGGCGGGAACGTACGCAGTATTTT | CASRRERTQYF
TRBJ2-7 | TRBV4-1 | NA | NA | TGCGCCAGCAGGATGCCAGGGGTAGGACACGAGCAGTACTTC | CASRMPGVGHEQYF
TRBJ2-1 | TRBV7-8 | TRBD1 | NA | TGTGCCAGCAGCCCCCGACAGGGCCGGAGGGAGCAGTTCTTC | CASSPRQGRREQFF
TRBJ2-2 | TRBV19 | NA | NA | TGTGCCAGTAGTATAGATGGAGCGAACACCGGGGAGCTGTTTTTT | CASSIDGANTGELFF
TRBJ1-3 | TRBV3-1/TRBV3-2 | TRBD1 | NA | TGTGCCAGCAGCCCCAGGGGGGTCCGAAACACCATATATTTT | CASSPRGVRNTIYF
TRBJ2-3 | TRBV15 | TRBD1 | NA | TGTGCCACCAGTCCTGGGGACAGGGGCTACACAGATACGCAGTATTTT | CATSPGDRGYTDTQYF
TRBJ2-2 | TRBV19 | TRBD1 | NA | TGTGCCAGTAGTATTCGTGGGAGGGACAGGGTGCGCACCGGGGAGCTGTTTTTT | CASSIRGRDRVRTGELFF
TRBJ1-1 | TRBV11-2 | TRBD1 | once | TGTGCCAGCAGCTCTGGGACAGTCCATGAAGCTTTCTTT | CASSSGTVHEAFF
TRBJ2-1 | TRBV24-1 | TRBD1 | NA | TGTGCCACCAGTGATGCACCGGGACAGGGAACCAATGAGCAGTTCTTC | CATSDAPGQGTNEQFF
TRBJ2-7 | TRBV27 | NA | NA | TGTGCCAGCAGTTTAGGCAGGGGCTACGAGCAGTACTTC | CASSLGRGYEQYF
TRBJ2-1 | TRBV10-3 | NA | NA | TGTGCCATCAGTGACAGCAGGCGCTTGACAATAAATGAGCAGTTCTTC | CAISDSRRLTINEQFF
TRBJ1-6 | TRBV25-1 | NA | NA | TGTGCCAGCTCGCGGGGGGAAACAAATAATTCACCCCTCCACTTT | CASSRGETNNSPLHF
TRBJ2-7 | TRBV28 | NA | NA | TGTGCCAGCACCAAGTCAGGGTTTGCCTACGAGCAGTACTTC | CASTKSGFAYEQYF
TRBJ2-7 | TRBV6-1 | NA | NA | TGTGCCAGCAGTGAAGGGTTTAGCTCCTACGAGCAGTACTTC | CASSEGFSSYEQYF
TRBJ2-7 | TRBV4-3 | TRBD2 | NA | TGCGCCAGCAGCCAAGAAGCCAGGGGACTAGCGGGAGACGACGAGCAGTACTTC | CASSQEARGLAGDDEQYF
TRBJ1-2 | TRBV28 | TRBD1 | NA | TGTGCCAGCAGTTCACCCCGGCGGACAGGGGGCAACTATGGCTACACCTTC | CASSSPRRTGGNYGYTF
TRBJ1-2 | TRBV28 | TRBD1 | NA | TGTGCCGTCTTACAGGGGTCTAACTATGGCTACACCTTC | CAVLQGSNYGYTF